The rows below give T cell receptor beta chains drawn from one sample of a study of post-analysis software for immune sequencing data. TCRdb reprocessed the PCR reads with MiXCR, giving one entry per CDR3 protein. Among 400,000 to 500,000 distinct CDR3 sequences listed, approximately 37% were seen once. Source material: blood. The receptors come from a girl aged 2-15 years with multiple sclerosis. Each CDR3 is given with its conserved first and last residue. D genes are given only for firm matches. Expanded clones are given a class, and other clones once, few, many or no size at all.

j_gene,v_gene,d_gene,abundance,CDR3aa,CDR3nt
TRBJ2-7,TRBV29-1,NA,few,CSVEPDRDGYEQYF,TGCAGCGTTGAACCGGACAGAGACGGCTACGAGCAGTACTTC
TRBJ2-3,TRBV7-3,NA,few,CASSSQGAGSTDTQYF,TGTGCCAGCAGCTCACAAGGGGCCGGAAGCACAGATACGCAGTATTTT
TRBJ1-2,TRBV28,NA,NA,CASSLIYDGYTF,TGTGCCAGCAGTCTAATCTACGATGGCTACACCTTC
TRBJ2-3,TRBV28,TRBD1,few,CASSTQGVTDTQYF,TGTGCCAGCAGCACACAGGGGGTAACAGATACGCAGTATTTT
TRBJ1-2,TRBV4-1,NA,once,CASSQGAGPNYGYTF,TGCGCCAGCAGCCAAGGAGCAGGGCCTAACTATGGCTACACCTTC
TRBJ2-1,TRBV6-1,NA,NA,CASTRWGSGEQFF,TGTGCCAGCACCAGATGGGGGTCCGGTGAGCAGTTCTTC
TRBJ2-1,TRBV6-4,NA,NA,CASRPQGSSYNEQFF,TGTGCCAGCAGACCACAGGGCAGCTCCTACAATGAGCAGTTCTTC
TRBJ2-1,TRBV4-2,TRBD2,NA,CASSQDFKRGHNEQFF,TGTGCCAGCAGCCAAGATTTTAAGCGGGGACACAATGAGCAGTTCTTC
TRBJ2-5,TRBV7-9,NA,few,CASSFHAGLGTQYF,TGTGCCAGCAGCTTTCACGCGGGGCTGGGGACCCAGTACTTC
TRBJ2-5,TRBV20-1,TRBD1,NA,CSARDRGIGTQYF,TGCAGTGCTAGGGACAGGGGGATTGGGACCCAGTACTTC
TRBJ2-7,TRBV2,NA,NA,CASSESSGVTYEQYF,TGTGCCAGCAGTGAATCTTCGGGGGTTACCTACGAGCAGTACTTC
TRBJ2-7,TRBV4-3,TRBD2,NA,CASSQEPAGGYEQYF,TGCGCCAGCAGCCAAGAACCAGCGGGAGGCTACGAGCAGTACTTC
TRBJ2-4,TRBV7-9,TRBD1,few,CASSLKGRGLREQYF,TGTGCCAGCAGCTTAAAAGGCAGGGGGTTGAGGGAGCAGTACTTC
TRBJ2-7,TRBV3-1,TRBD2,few,CASSQPSGTSRYEQYF,TGTGCCAGCAGCCAGCCCTCCGGGACTAGTCGTTACGAGCAGTACTTC
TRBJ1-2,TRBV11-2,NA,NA,CASSLALADGYTF,TGTGCCAGCAGCTTAGCTTTAGCAGATGGCTACACCTTC
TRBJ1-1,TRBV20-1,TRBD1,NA,CSARLTGAGWDTEAFF,TGCAGTGCTAGACTGACAGGGGCCGGGTGGGACACTGAAGCTTTCTTT
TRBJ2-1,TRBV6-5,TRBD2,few,CASSLRTSGLNEQFF,TGTGCCAGCAGCCTACGGACTAGCGGGCTCAATGAGCAGTTCTTC
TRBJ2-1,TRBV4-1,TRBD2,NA,CASSQDPLAGVRGLEQFF,TGCGCCAGCAGCCAAGATCCCCTAGCGGGAGTACGCGGCCTGGAGCAGTTCTTC
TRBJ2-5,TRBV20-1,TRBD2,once,CSARRSGEGGSLETQYF,TGCAGTGCTAGGCGTTCTGGGGAGGGTGGGAGTTTGGAGACCCAGTACTTC
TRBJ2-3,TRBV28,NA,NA,CASSLDPGGAQDTQYF,TGTGCCAGCAGTTTAGATCCAGGGGGGGCTCAAGATACGCAGTATTTT
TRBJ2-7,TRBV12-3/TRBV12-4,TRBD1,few,CASSFRGGRNYEQYF,TGTGCCAGCAGTTTCCGAGGGGGCCGAAACTACGAGCAGTACTTC
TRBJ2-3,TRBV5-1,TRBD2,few,CASKLAAFTDTQYF,TGCGCCAGCAAACTAGCGGCCTTCACAGATACGCAGTATTTT
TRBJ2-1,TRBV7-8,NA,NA,CASSLVGFPYNEQFF,TGTGCCAGCAGCTTAGTTGGTTTCCCCTACAATGAGCAGTTCTTC
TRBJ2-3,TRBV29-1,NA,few,CSVELGTDPDTQYF,TGCAGCGTTGAATTAGGGACCGACCCAGATACGCAGTATTTT
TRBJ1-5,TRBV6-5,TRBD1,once,CASRPSGQGNNQPRHF,TGTGCCAGCAGACCCTCAGGACAGGGAAACAATCAGCCCCGGCATTTT
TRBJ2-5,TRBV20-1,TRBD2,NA,CNAVTSGRFRETQYF,TGCAATGCTGTGACTAGCGGGAGATTTCGAGAGACCCAGTACTTC
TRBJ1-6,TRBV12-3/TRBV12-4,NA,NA,CASSLTGHNSPLHF,TGTGCCAGCAGTCTCACAGGCCATAATTCACCCCTCCACTTT
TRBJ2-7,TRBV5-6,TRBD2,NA,CASSLGLAGIHEQYF,TGTGCCAGCAGCTTGGGACTAGCGGGAATTCACGAGCAGTACTTC
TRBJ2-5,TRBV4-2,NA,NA,CASSPNSGSGQETQYF,TGTGCCAGCAGCCCCAATTCGGGTAGCGGACAAGAGACCCAGTACTTC
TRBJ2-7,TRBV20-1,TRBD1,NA,CSARLRQGAKGPYEQYF,TGCAGTGCTAGACTACGACAGGGGGCCAAGGGTCCCTACGAGCAGTACTTC
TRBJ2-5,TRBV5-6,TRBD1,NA,CASGTGGKETQYF,TGTGCCAGCGGGACAGGAGGGAAAGAGACCCAGTACTTC
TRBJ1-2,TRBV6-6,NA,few,CASSYVTGDYGYTF,TGTGCCAGCAGTTACGTAACAGGAGACTATGGCTACACCTTC
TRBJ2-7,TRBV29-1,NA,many,CSVDGGSGNNYEQYF,TGCAGCGTTGACGGTGGGTCAGGGAACAACTACGAGCAGTACTTC
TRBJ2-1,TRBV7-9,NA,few,CASSSLAFNYNEQFF,TGTGCCAGCAGCTCTCTAGCGTTCAACTACAATGAGCAGTTCTTC
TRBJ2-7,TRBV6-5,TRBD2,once,CASSDQEGGDEQYF,TGTGCCAGCAGTGACCAGGAGGGAGGGGACGAGCAGTACTTC
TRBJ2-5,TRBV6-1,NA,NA,CAGSEIPGVFETQYF,TGTGCCGGCAGTGAAATACCGGGGGTCTTTGAGACCCAGTACTTC
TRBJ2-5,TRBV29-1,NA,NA,CSVRIWETQYF,TGCAGCGTCCGAATCTGGGAGACCCAGTACTTC
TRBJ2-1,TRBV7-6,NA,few,CASSSDRVEGEQFF,TGTGCCAGCAGCTCGGACCGTGTTGAGGGTGAGCAGTTCTTC
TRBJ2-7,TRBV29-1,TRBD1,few,CSVAGQPPYEQYF,TGCAGCGTTGCGGGACAGCCTCCCTACGAGCAGTACTTC
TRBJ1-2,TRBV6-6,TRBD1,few,CASRKGQGEYGYTF,TGTGCCAGCAGGAAGGGACAGGGAGAGTATGGCTACACCTTC
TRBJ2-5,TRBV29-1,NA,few,CSVAPRKRQETQYF,TGCAGCGTTGCCCCGCGGAAGCGTCAAGAGACCCAGTACTTC
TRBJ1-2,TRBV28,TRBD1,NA,CAGSPNDRAYGYTF,TGTGCCGGCAGTCCCAACGACAGGGCATATGGCTACACCTTC
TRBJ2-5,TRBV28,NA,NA,CASSAGGLTGQTQYF,TGTGCCAGCAGTGCCGGGGGGCTCACCGGGCAGACCCAGTACTTC
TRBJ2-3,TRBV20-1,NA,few,CSASGQFTDTQYF,TGCAGTGCTAGTGGGCAGTTCACAGATACGCAGTATTTT
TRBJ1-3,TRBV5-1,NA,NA,CASSFPSTTTGNTIYF,TGCGCCAGCAGCTTCCCGTCTACTACGACTGGAAACACCATATATTTT
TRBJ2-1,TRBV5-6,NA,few,CASSFGANYNEQFF,TGTGCCAGCAGCTTTGGGGCAAACTACAATGAGCAGTTCTTC
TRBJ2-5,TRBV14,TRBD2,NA,CASSQDHGLAPSGQYF,TGTGCCAGCAGCCAAGATCACGGACTAGCTCCCTCAGGGCAGTACTTC
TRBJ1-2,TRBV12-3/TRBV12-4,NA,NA,CASSGTGRYSYGYTF,TGTGCCAGCAGTGGAACAGGGCGGTATTCCTATGGCTACACCTTC
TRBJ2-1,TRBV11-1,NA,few,CASSPDGTYNEQFF,TGTGCCAGCAGTCCCGACGGAACCTACAATGAGCAGTTCTTC
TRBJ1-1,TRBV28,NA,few,CASRSLEVGGLTEAFF,TGTGCCAGCAGATCCCTGGAGGTGGGGGGGCTCACTGAAGCTTTCTTT
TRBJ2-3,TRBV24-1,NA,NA,CATSIEDTQYF,TGTGCCACCAGTATCGAAGATACGCAGTATTTT
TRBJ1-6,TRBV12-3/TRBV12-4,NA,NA,CASSLVGTDSYNSPLHF,TGTGCCAGCAGTTTGGTAGGGACCGACTCCTATAATTCACCCCTCCACTTT
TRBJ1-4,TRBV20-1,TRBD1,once,CSAETGGSDEKLFF,TGCAGTGCGGAAACAGGGGGCTCAGATGAAAAACTGTTTTTT